Presented here are 27 T cell receptor beta chains from one specimen sequenced in a study of cytomegalovirus exposure and HLA in healthy donors. Primers for the PCR totalled 60 Vbeta and 13 Jbeta. The assay was immunoSEQ multiplex PCR, and TCRdb's table has in-frame clones only and misses some. In the table there are about 170,000 clones, 79% of which are singletons. Source material: PBMCs. The receptor set was obtained from a woman aged 45-59 years in good health and CMV-seronegative.

V gene TRBV4-3 combines with J gene TRBJ2-2; no firm D call. Germline loops: CDR1 LGHNA, CDR2 YSLEER. The CDR3 loop spans 15 amino acids. The ends were cut back, 4 bases at V and 1 base at J, with 10 bases in the middle. The CDR3 spells CASSRSVKNTGELFF. CDR3 bases: TGCGCCAGCAGCCGAAGCGTAAAGAACACCGGGGAGCTGTTTTTT.

The CDR3 protein is CASSISSFGDTQYF. In DNA, the CDR3 is TGTGCCAGTAGTATATCTAGTTTCGGAGATACGCAGTATTTT. The V and J genes are TRBV19 and TRBJ2-3, with no clear D. Trimming took off 2 bases at V and 5 bases at J, with 11 bases between the two ends. The CDR3 loop spans 14 amino acids. Germline loops: CDR1 LNHDA, CDR2 SQIVND (reference sequence).

The rearrangement links TRBV20-1 to TRBJ2-3; no firm D call. V lost 6 bases, J lost 5 bases, and 9 bases lay in between. Germline V gene sequence: CDR1 DFQATT, CDR2 SNEGSKA (reference sequence). The CDR3 is 11 amino acids. The CDR3 sequence: CSATHRDTQYF. The CDR3, as DNA: TGCAGTGCCACCCACAGAGATACGCAGTATTTT.

This chain links TRBV5-1 with TRBJ2-5, with a tentative D call TRBD2 (6 bases). Matching the DNA end better, TRBJ2-7 makes the J call doubtful. The CDR3 covers 14 residues. Germline V gene sequence: CDR1 SGHRS, CDR2 YFSETQ. The CDR3 DNA sequence: TGCGCCAGCCGTCTCGAGACTAGTTATTACGAGCAGTACTTC. This translates into CASRLETSYYEQYF.

V and J are TRBV6-1 and TRBJ2-1, with D possibly matching TRBD2 (7 bases). With 1 base removed from V and 5 bases from J, the gap between germline ends came to 18 bases. The CDR3 runs 17 residues. Germline assignment: CDR1 MNHNS and CDR2 SASEGT. Here the CDR3 reads CASSEVGGGGKNNEQFF. The CDR3 nucleotides read TGTGCCAGCAGTGAAGTGGGGGGGGGCGGTAAAAACAATGAGCAGTTCTTC.

The J gene is TRBJ2-7, the V gene TRBV15; 7 bases align to TRBD2. The CDR3 is 15 amino acids. Losses at the gene ends were 5 bases for V and 2 bases for J; bases not matched to a gene: 9. Germline CDR1 LNHNV, CDR2 YYDKDF (reference sequence). This CDR3 reads CATSLVAGQAYEQYF. CDR3 sequence (DNA): TGTGCCACCAGCCTAGTAGCGGGCCAGGCCTACGAGCAGTACTTC.

The CDR3 reads CASSFSQGNFNNEQFF. The CDR3 DNA reads TGTGCCAGCAGTTTTTCCCAGGGGAACTTTAACAATGAGCAGTTCTTC. V gene TRBV28 combines with J gene TRBJ2-1, with D possibly matching TRBD1 (6 bases). V was pared by 3 bases and J by 5 bases, with 17 bases between. In germline, CDR1 is MDHEN, CDR2 SYDVKM. This CDR3 spans 16 amino acids. The variable domain in full, with the rest retrieved from reference TRBV28 and TRBJ2-1, is DVKVTQSSRYLVKRTGEKVFLECVQDMDHENMFWYRQDPGLGLRLIYFSYDVKMKEKGDIPEGYSVSREKKERFSLILESASTNQTSMYLCASSFSQGNFNNEQFFGPGTRLTVL.

The DNA of the CDR3 is TGTGCCAGCAGCTTAGACACAAACACTGAAGCTTTCTTT. Protein: CASSLDTNTEAFF. The chain combines TRBV7-9 with TRBJ1-1; D is ambiguous. CDR1 and CDR2 (germline): SEHNR, FQNEAQ (reference sequence). The CDR3 is made up of 13 amino acids. V shed 1 base and J shed 2 bases, with 5 bases lying between them.

The chain uses TRBV7-6 and TRBJ2-2, with D maybe TRBD2 (7 bases). The CDR3 contains 16 residues. From germline, CDR1 is SGHVS and CDR2 FNYEAQ. Trimming took 5 bases from V and 6 from J, leaving 19 bases between them. CDR3 bases: TGTGCCAGCAGCGATCGGGGGGCAGGGGCTGCCGGGGAGCTGTTTTTT. This sequence encodes CASSDRGAGAAGELFF.

The chain has TRBV29-1 and TRBJ2-1, with TRBD1 as a possible D gene (5 bases). The CDR3 is made up of 12 amino acids. Germline values: CDR1 SQVTM, CDR2 ANQGSEA. V was pared by 8 bases and J by 8 bases, with 16 bases between. The CDR3: CSIGRASDEQFF. CDR3 coding DNA: TGCAGCATCGGCAGGGCGTCGGATGAGCAGTTCTTC.

This clone appeared a few times. The chain is built from TRBV7-9 and TRBJ1-1, with no clear D. This CDR3 contains 16 residues. Germline V lookup: CDR1 SEHNR, CDR2 FQNEAQ (reference sequence). The ends were cut back, 5 bases at V and 0 bases at J, with 16 bases in the middle. The CDR3 region is CASSPAGSDMNTEAFF. The CDR3 bases are TGTGCCAGCAGCCCCGCGGGTTCTGATATGAACACTGAAGCTTTCTTT.

The rearrangement uses TRBV6-1 and TRBJ1-4; D perhaps matches TRBD1 (5 bases). V was trimmed by 3 bases and J by 2 bases, leaving 7 bases between them. This CDR3 has 14 amino acids. In germline, CDR1 is MNHNS, CDR2 SASEGT. The CDR3 region is CASSDRATNEKLFF. CDR3 DNA sequence: TGTGCCAGCAGTGACAGGGCGACTAATGAAAAACTGTTTTTT.

The chain combines TRBV29-1 with TRBJ2-2, with 7 positions matching TRBD1. The germline V gene has CDR1 SQVTM and CDR2 ANQGSEA. This CDR3 has 13 amino acids. V shed 8 bases, J shed 5 bases, and the junction held 8 bases outside the gene matches. DNA for the CDR3: TGCAGCTCCCAGACAGGGCGAACCGGGGAGCTGTTTTTT. Amino acids: CSSQTGRTGELFF.

The genes are TRBV7-2 and TRBJ1-2; possible D gene TRBD1, 6 bases. V lost 5 bases to trimming and J lost 5 bases, with 12 bases between them. The CDR3 runs to 13 residues. Germline CDR1 is SGHTA and CDR2 is FQGNSA. The CDR3 loop reads CASSTDRRYGYTF. In nucleotides, the CDR3 is TGTGCCAGCAGCACCGACAGGAGGTATGGCTACACCTTC.

The chain links TRBV6-1 to TRBJ2-5; 9 positions match TRBD2. Germline CDR1 MNHNS, CDR2 SASEGT. The CDR3 spans 15 residues. V trimming: 9 bases; J trimming: 5 bases; junction bases outside the gene matches: 13. CDR3 protein: CASHFPGLAPETQYF. The CDR3 DNA reads as TGTGCCAGTCATTTTCCGGGACTAGCTCCTGAGACCCAGTACTTC.

The J gene is TRBJ1-2, the V gene TRBV27, with no clear D. Trimming pared 5 bases from V and 4 bases from J, leaving 14 bases between. Germline V gene data show CDR1 as MNHEY and CDR2 as SMNVEV (reference sequence). The CDR3 has 14 amino acids. As DNA, the CDR3 is TGTGCCAGCAGTCTCCCGGGGTTCCTCTATGGCTACACCTTC. Translating it yields CASSLPGFLYGYTF.

The rearrangement uses TRBV6-5 and TRBJ1-1, with 8 bases lining up with TRBD1. Germline assignment: CDR1 MNHEY and CDR2 SVGAGI. CDR3 size: 15 residues. Losses at the gene ends were 6 bases for V and 2 bases for J; bases not matched to a gene: 8. CDR3 sequence (DNA): TGTGCCAGCAGGGGACAGGTTGGCCGAAACACTGAAGCTTTCTTT. Translation gives CASRGQVGRNTEAFF.

CDR3 sequence reads: CASSLGTGFTEAFF. The CDR3 DNA reads as TGTGCCAGCAGTTTGGGGACAGGGTTCACTGAAGCTTTCTTT. The V gene is TRBV28, the J gene TRBJ1-1; 9 nucleotides match TRBD1. Trimming removed 3 bases from V and 4 bases from J; junction bases left unmatched: 3. This CDR3 has 14 residues. Per germline, CDR1 MDHEN and CDR2 SYDVKM.

The chain uses TRBV6-4 and TRBJ2-7, with a possible D match to TRBD2 (5 bases). Trimming pared 8 bases from V and 4 bases from J, leaving 9 bases between. Germline values: CDR1 MRHNA, CDR2 SNTAGT. This CDR3 region has 11 residues. For the CDR3, the DNA is TGTGCCAGCGGGAGCAGATACGAGCAGTACTTC. Amino acid sequence: CASGSRYEQYF.

Comment on this clone: Other DNA sequences from this sample encode an identical CDR3 as well. The rearrangement joins TRBV13 to TRBJ2-7, with 9 positions matching TRBD2. Trimming removed 5 bases from V and 3 bases from J; junction bases left unmatched: 11. This CDR3 spans 16 amino acids. The V gene's germline CDR1 is PRHDT and CDR2 FYEKMQ (reference sequence). This CDR3 is CASSPRTSALNYEQYF. The CDR3, as DNA: TGTGCCAGCAGCCCCCGGACTAGCGCCCTGAACTACGAGCAGTACTTC.

The chain links TRBV2 to TRBJ2-1; the D gene is possibly TRBD2 (6 bases). The germline V and J ends were trimmed by 1 base and 7 bases, with 11 bases remaining between them. Per the germline V gene, CDR1 is SNHLY and CDR2 is FYNNEI. CDR3 length equals 14 residues. CDR3 sequence: CASSEGTGLNEQFF. Written as DNA, the CDR3 is TGTGCCAGCAGTGAAGGTACGGGACTTAATGAGCAGTTCTTC.

The rearrangement joins TRBV30 to TRBJ1-2; 7 positions match TRBD1. CDR1 is GTSNPN and CDR2 is SVGIG in the germline V gene (reference sequence). The CDR3 runs 15 residues. V shed 2 bases and J 2 bases; nucleotides not matched to a gene: 8. The CDR3 protein is CAWSHWTGGNYGYTF. The CDR3 nucleotides read TGTGCCTGGAGTCATTGGACAGGTGGAAACTATGGCTACACCTTC.

The chain couples TRBV29-1 to TRBJ2-3; 7 bases are a match to TRBD2. Looked up from germline, CDR1 is SQVTM and CDR2 is ANQGSEA. This CDR3 comprises 14 residues. V lost 5 bases, J lost 0 bases, and 5 bases stayed unmatched. The CDR3 loop is CSVLQRGSTDTQYF. The CDR3 nucleotides read TGCAGCGTTCTACAGCGGGGCAGCACAGATACGCAGTATTTT.

This chain joins TRBV5-5 and TRBJ1-5; 9 nucleotides line up with TRBD1. Germline loops: CDR1 SGHKS, CDR2 YYEKEE (reference sequence). The CDR3 sequence is 15 residues long. Trimming took 0 bases from V and 4 from J; bases not matched to a gene: 2. The CDR3 region has the DNA TGTGCCAGCAGCTTGGGGACAGGGGCGAATCAGCCCCAGCATTTT. Translated: CASSLGTGANQPQHF.

This rearrangement joins TRBV7-6 to TRBJ1-2; D call uncertain. Germline V CDR1 and CDR2: SGHVS, FNYEAQ. This CDR3 is 14 amino acids long. V was shortened by 5 bases and J by 3 bases, with 13 bases between the two germline ends. The chain's CDR3 is CASSPQATDYGYTF. The CDR3 bases are TGTGCCAGCAGCCCCCAGGCGACGGACTATGGCTACACCTTC.

The chain joins TRBV9 to TRBJ2-1; 8 bases match TRBD2. The CDR3 loop spans 15 amino acids. With V trimmed by 4 bases and J by 7 bases, 10 bases remained unmatched. The germline gives CDR1 SGDLS, CDR2 YYNGEE. CDR3 protein: CASSPRGSGTNEQFF. The CDR3 region has the DNA TGTGCCAGCAGCCCCCGCGGTAGCGGGACTAATGAGCAGTTCTTC.

The V and J genes are TRBV6-6 and TRBJ2-4; tentatively, D is TRBD1 (5 bases). V was shortened by 6 bases and J by 6 bases, with 15 bases between the two germline ends. From germline, CDR1 is MNHNY and CDR2 SVGAGI (reference sequence). The CDR3 has 14 residues. The CDR3 bases are TGTGCCAGCAGCAAGGGGCCTCCAGTAAACATTCAGTACTTC. As protein: CASSKGPPVNIQYF.